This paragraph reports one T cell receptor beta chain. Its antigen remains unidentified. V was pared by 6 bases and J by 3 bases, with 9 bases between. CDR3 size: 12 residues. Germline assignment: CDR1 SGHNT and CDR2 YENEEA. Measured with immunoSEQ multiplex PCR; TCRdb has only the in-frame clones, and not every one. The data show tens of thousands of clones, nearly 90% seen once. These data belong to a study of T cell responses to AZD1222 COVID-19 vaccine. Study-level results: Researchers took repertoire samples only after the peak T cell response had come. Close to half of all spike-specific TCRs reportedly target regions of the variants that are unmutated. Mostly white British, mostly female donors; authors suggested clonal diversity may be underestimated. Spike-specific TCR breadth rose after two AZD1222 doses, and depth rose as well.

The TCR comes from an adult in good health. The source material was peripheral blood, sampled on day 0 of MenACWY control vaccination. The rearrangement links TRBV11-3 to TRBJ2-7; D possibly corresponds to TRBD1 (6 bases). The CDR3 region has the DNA TGTGCCAGCAGTTCAGGGGTCTACGAGCAGTACTTC. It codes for CASSSGVYEQYF.